These 24 T cell receptor beta chains share one sample of origin, sequenced in a study of blood T cell repertoires in COVID-19. Assay: immunoSEQ multiplex PCR; the TCRdb copy retains only in-frame clones and omits some. The sample has 150,000 to 180,000 clones; around 85% are singletons. The source material was peripheral blood. Receptor source: a woman aged 60-75 years with acute or convalescent COVID-19.

This clone was picked up a small number of times. The chain uses TRBV19 and TRBJ1-5; weak D call: TRBD1 (6 bases). The V end lost 1 base, the J end lost 0 bases, and 7 bases lay between the germline ends. The CDR3 is made up of 15 amino acids. The germline gives CDR1 LNHDA, CDR2 SQIVND (reference sequence). DNA of the CDR3: TGTGCCAGTAGTATAGTACAGGGTAGCAATCAGCCCCAGCATTTT. Translating it yields CASSIVQGSNQPQHF.

The chain carries TRBV10-1 and TRBJ2-1, with TRBD2 matching 8 bases. J lost 1 base, V lost 6 bases, and 11 bases had no gene match. This CDR3 contains 17 residues. The germline CDR1 and CDR2 sequences are WNHNN and SYGVQD (reference sequence). CDR3 bases: TGCGCCAGCAGCGAGGAGTGGGGACTAGTGTCCTACAATGAGCAGTTCTTC. This codes for CASSEEWGLVSYNEQFF.

The chain uses TRBV6-5 and TRBJ1-1; TRBD1 might be the D (5 bases). The CDR3 contains 15 residues. Germline V gives CDR1 MNHEY, CDR2 SVGAGI. Trimming took off 0 bases at V and 4 bases at J, with 12 bases between the two ends. The CDR3 protein is CASSYSVAGSTEAFF. The CDR3 DNA follows: TGTGCCAGCAGTTACTCTGTAGCAGGGTCCACTGAAGCTTTCTTT.

The rearrangement links TRBV11-2 to TRBJ2-7; TRBD1 aligns across 9 bases. With V trimmed by 4 bases and J by 11 bases, 9 bases remained unmatched. CDR1 is SGHAT and CDR2 is FQNNGV in the germline V gene. The CDR3 runs 13 residues. For the CDR3, the DNA is TGTGCCAGCAGCTACACAGGGGGCGGTAGGGAGTACGTC. It specifies CASSYTGGGREYV.

The rearrangement uses TRBV10-3 and TRBJ1-5; 7 nucleotides align to TRBD1. The CDR3 is 13 amino acids. Germline V gene sequence: CDR1 ENHRY, CDR2 SYGVKD. V lost 10 bases and J lost 7; bases outside the gene matches: 10. CDR3 DNA: TGTGCCAGCATGACAGGGCCTGAACAGCCCCAGCATTTT. It encodes CASMTGPEQPQHF.

J is TRBJ2-2 and V is TRBV3-1 (or the pseudogene TRBV3-2), with D maybe TRBD1 (6 bases). This CDR3 is built from 14 residues. Germline V gene sequence: CDR1 LGHDT, CDR2 YNNKEL (reference sequence). V dropped 8 bases and J dropped 2 bases, with 12 bases sitting between them. The chain's CDR3 is CASRLQGNTGELFF. CDR3 DNA sequence: TGTGCCAGCCGCTTACAGGGTAACACCGGGGAGCTGTTTTTT.

The DNA for the CDR3 is TGTGCCAGCAGGGTACGGGACAGTGTCGGTGAAAAACTGTTTTTT. Translation: CASRVRDSVGEKLFF. The gene calls are TRBV2 and TRBJ1-4; TRBD1 aligns across 7 bases. CDR3 size: 15 residues. CDR1 and CDR2 from the germline V gene are SNHLY and FYNNEI. With V trimmed by 6 bases and J by 7 bases, 11 bases remained unmatched.

The rearrangement links TRBV6-1 to TRBJ2-7, with 12 nucleotides matching TRBD1. CDR1 MNHNS and CDR2 SASEGT come from the germline V gene. The trim removed 4 bases at V and 3 bases at J, leaving 7 bases unmatched. This CDR3 is 16 amino acids long. The CDR3 nucleotides are TGTGCCAGCAGTGGGGCCGGGACAGGGGGCAGCTACGAGCAGTACTTC. Its translation: CASSGAGTGGSYEQYF.

Only a few counts were recorded for this clone. The chain recombines TRBV6-1 with TRBJ1-1, with a weak D call TRBD1 (5 bases). Germline CDR1 and CDR2: MNHNS and SASEGT. The CDR3 has 13 residues. The V gene lost 0 bases and the J gene lost 7 bases, with 9 bases spanning the gap. CDR3 sequence reads: CASSEASRDEAFF. The CDR3 DNA reads as TGTGCCAGCAGTGAAGCAAGCAGGGATGAAGCTTTCTTT.

This clone was counted a few times. The CDR3 is CASSTGQGLDGYTF. CDR3 nucleotide sequence: TGTGCCAGCAGCACAGGCCAGGGTCTGGATGGCTACACCTTC. The chain employs TRBV11-2 and TRBJ1-2; maybe TRBD1 (5 bases). Germline CDR1 SGHAT, CDR2 FQNNGV. The CDR3 spans 14 residues. The V gene lost 5 bases and the J gene lost 6 bases, with 16 bases spanning the gap.

CDR3 nucleotides: TGTGCCAGCAGCGTAGGGGACTCACTCCCCTATAATTCACCCCTCCACTTT. It specifies CASSVGDSLPYNSPLHF. This chain connects TRBV9 to TRBJ1-6; tentatively, D is TRBD1 (5 bases). Germline assignment: CDR1 SGDLS and CDR2 YYNGEE. Trimming pared 0 bases from V and 2 bases from J, leaving 12 bases between. The CDR3 contains 17 residues.

This chain links TRBV19 with TRBJ1-1; maybe TRBD1 (5 bases). The CDR3 has 16 residues. Germline V lookup: CDR1 LNHDA, CDR2 SQIVND (reference sequence). The CDR3 sequence is CASSRGWGGMNTEAFF. The CDR3 bases are TGTGCAAGCTCGAGGGGCTGGGGGGGGATGAACACTGAAGCTTTCTTT.

V is TRBV18 and J is TRBJ2-7; tentative D call: TRBD1 (6 bases). The CDR3 consists of 12 residues. CDR1 is KGHSH and CDR2 is LQKENI in the germline V gene. The V gene lost 3 bases and the J gene lost 5 bases, with 8 bases spanning the gap. In DNA, the CDR3 is TGTGCCAGCTCACCGGACAGAAACGAGCAGTACTTC. Its protein is CASSPDRNEQYF.

V gene TRBV19 combines with J gene TRBJ1-1; D perhaps matches TRBD1 (6 bases). The CDR3 length is 16 residues. With 4 bases removed from V and 3 bases from J, the gap between germline ends came to 18 bases. Germline loops: CDR1 LNHDA, CDR2 SQIVND (reference sequence). The CDR3 sequence: CASSTDSRTLDTEAFF. The CDR3 bases are TGTGCCAGTAGTACGGACAGTAGAACACTTGACACTGAAGCTTTCTTT.

The sample holds one count of this clone. J is TRBJ2-3 and V is TRBV11-2; D is unclear. This CDR3 is built from 12 residues. V was shortened by 1 base and J by 6 bases, with 5 bases between the two germline ends. Looked up from germline, CDR1 is SGHAT and CDR2 is FQNNGV. CDR3 sequence: CASSLGLDTQYF. The CDR3 DNA sequence: TGTGCCAGCAGCTTAGGGCTGGATACGCAGTATTTT.

This rearrangement joins TRBV30 to TRBJ2-1; 8 nucleotides line up with TRBD2. Germline V gene lookup returns CDR1 GTSNPN and CDR2 SVGIG (reference sequence). Unmatched junction bases numbered 8, after V lost 3 bases and J lost 7 bases. The CDR3 loop spans 14 amino acids. The CDR3: CAWRALGRGNEQFF. In DNA, the CDR3 is TGTGCCTGGAGGGCCCTCGGGAGGGGAAATGAGCAGTTCTTC.

This clone appeared once. V usage is TRBV7-2 and J usage is TRBJ1-2; TRBD1 matches 8 bases. CDR1 and CDR2 from the germline V gene are SGHTA and FQGNSA. The V and J ends lost 5 bases and 4 bases, in that order; junction bases with no gene match: 6. The CDR3 sequence is 14 residues long. The CDR3 region is CASSTGQGGYGYTF. The DNA of the CDR3 is TGTGCCAGCAGCACTGGACAGGGTGGCTATGGCTACACCTTC. The full variable domain, rest sourced from reference TRBV7-2 and TRBJ1-2, is GAGVSQSPSNKVTEKGKDVELRCDPISGHTALYWYRQSLGQGLEFLIYFQGNSAPDKSGLPSDRFSAERTGGSVSTLTIQRTQQEDSAVYLCASSTGQGGYGYTFGSGTRLTVV.

This chain uses TRBV3-1 (or the pseudogene TRBV3-2) with TRBJ1-2; the D gene is possibly TRBD1 (6 bases). CDR1 is LGHDT, CDR2 YNNKEL, per germline (reference sequence). The CDR3 extends over 14 amino acids. Trimming removed 4 bases at V and 1 base at J, with 10 bases between. CDR3 nucleotide sequence: TGTGCCAGCAGCCGGGGGCCGGGTAACTATGGCTACACCTTC. It codes for CASSRGPGNYGYTF.

The chain uses TRBV18 and TRBJ1-1; maybe TRBD1 (5 bases). The germline V gene has CDR1 KGHSH and CDR2 LQKENI. Trimming pared 3 bases from V and 3 bases from J, leaving 11 bases between. The CDR3 runs to 14 residues. CDR3 nucleotide sequence: TGTGCCAGCTCACCGCCCAGCAGGGACACTGAAGCTTTCTTT. Translated: CASSPPSRDTEAFF.

The CDR3 DNA sequence: TGTGCCAGCAGTTATACAGGGAATCAGCCCCAGCATTTT. The encoded protein is CASSYTGNQPQHF. This rearrangement joins TRBV6-2 or TRBV6-3 to TRBJ1-5; perhaps TRBD1 as D (6 bases). The V end lost 3 bases, the J end lost 4 bases, and 7 bases lay between the germline ends. The CDR3 extends over 13 amino acids. The germline V gene encodes CDR1 MNHEY and CDR2 SVGEGT.

The V gene is TRBV28, the J gene TRBJ2-7; 10 nucleotides line up with TRBD2. Germline V gene data show CDR1 as MDHEN and CDR2 as SYDVKM. The CDR3 is 15 amino acids. The V segment lost 3 bases and the J segment 2 bases; nucleotides outside the gene matches: 4. Written as DNA, the CDR3 is TGTGCCAGCAGTTTGGCGAGCGGGGGGGCCTACGAGCAGTACGTC. This translates into CASSLASGGAYEQYV.

CDR3 residues: CASSGQGYNEQFF. The CDR3 DNA reads as TGTGCCAGCAGCGGACAGGGGTACAATGAGCAGTTCTTC. The V call is TRBV11-3, the J call TRBJ2-1; 9 bases are shared with TRBD1. This CDR3 has 13 amino acids. J was trimmed by 4 bases and V by 5 bases; bases with no gene match: 0. CDR1 SGHNT and CDR2 YENEEA come from the germline V gene. Combining the CDR3 with reference TRBV11-3 and TRBJ2-1 gives the whole variable domain EAGVVQSPRYKIIEKKQPVAFWCNPISGHNTLYWYLQNLGQGPELLIRYENEEAVDDSQLPKDRFSAERLKGVDSTLKIQPAELGDSAVYLCASSGQGYNEQFFGPGTRLTVL.

This chain uses TRBV2 with TRBJ1-4; 7 nucleotides line up with TRBD1. V dropped 11 bases and J dropped 7; count of bases not matched to a gene: 10. Per germline, CDR1 SNHLY and CDR2 FYNNEI. The CDR3 is 13 residues long. This CDR3 is CAGRQGTGEKLFF. Written as DNA, the CDR3 is TGTGCCGGACGACAGGGTACGGGTGAAAAACTGTTTTTT.

The rearrangement links TRBV7-9 to TRBJ1-6; 7 bases match TRBD1. Unmatched junction bases numbered 5, after V lost 4 bases and J lost 5 bases. The CDR3 is 15 amino acids. CDR1 SEHNR and CDR2 FQNEAQ come from the germline V gene (reference sequence). This CDR3 reads CASSSRQGNNSPLHF. DNA of the CDR3: TGTGCCAGCAGCTCTAGACAGGGCAATAATTCACCCCTCCACTTT.